The 20 T cell receptor beta chains presented below share a single source sample, sequenced in a study of beta chain features in type 1 diabetes (dated by TCRdb to 2016 to 2019). Receptors were amplified or captured by the immunoSEQ multiplex PCR assay. The High Capacity cDNA Reverse Transcription Kit was used to reverse transcribe all of the isolated RNA, meaning that expressed TCRB transcripts were what got sequenced. Not all clones reach the TCRdb copy of this immuneACCESS table, which keeps in-frame sequences only. Checked studies attribute under half of the gap to unresolved V genes and leave the rest unexplained. The sample contains 200,000 to 250,000 clones, roughly 70% of them found a single time. Jointly, the top ten make up around 0.05% of the sample. Sequencing input: naive CD4+ T cells from blood. In light of the paper, this sample's cell subset or site label describes: true naive CD4+ T cells. The receptors stem from a man in his thirties or forties in good health.

V usage is TRBV7-9 and J usage is TRBJ2-1; 9 bases match TRBD1. The CDR3 is 15 residues long. V was clipped by 6 bases and J by 5 bases; unmatched bases: 8. Germline V gives CDR1 SEHNR, CDR2 FQNEAQ (reference sequence). The CDR3: CASRAGTGINNEQFF. The CDR3 region has the DNA TGTGCCAGCAGGGCCGGGACAGGGATCAACAATGAGCAGTTCTTC.

This clone came up once. The V gene is TRBV4-1, the J gene TRBJ1-1, with D perhaps TRBD1 (6 bases). Between the trimmed V and J ends, which lost 1 base and 1 base, there was a span of 13 bases. Germline V CDR1 and CDR2: MGHRA, YSYEKL. The CDR3 consists of 16 residues. The CDR3 nucleotides read TGCGCCAGCAGCCAAGGGTGGGCAGGGGAGAACACTGAAGCTTTCTTT. It codes for CASSQGWAGENTEAFF.

This clone has only a few counts. The chain couples TRBV7-9 to TRBJ2-7; D call uncertain. Germline V lookup: CDR1 SEHNR, CDR2 FQNEAQ (reference sequence). The CDR3 is made up of 13 amino acids. Trimming left V 5 bases short and J 2 bases short, with 10 bases between. The CDR3 DNA follows: TGTGCCAGCAGCCCGGACGGACCCTACGAGCAGTACTTC. This sequence encodes CASSPDGPYEQYF. The variable domain in full, with the rest retrieved from reference TRBV7-9 and TRBJ2-7, is DTGVSQNPRHKITKRGQNVTFRCDPISEHNRLYWYRQTLGQGPEFLTYFQNEAQLEKSRLLSDRFSAERPKGSFSTLEIQRTEQGDSAMYLCASSPDGPYEQYFGPGTRLTVT.

This CDR3 is CAWRAQGVGQPQHF. CDR3 DNA sequence: TGTGCCTGGAGGGCACAGGGCGTGGGTCAGCCCCAGCATTTT. The chain carries TRBV30 and TRBJ1-5, with a weak D call TRBD1 (6 bases). Trimming cost V 3 bases and J 6 bases, with 15 bases left between them. The V gene's germline CDR1 is GTSNPN and CDR2 SVGIG (reference sequence). The CDR3 runs 14 residues.

This rearrangement joins TRBV7-9 to TRBJ2-7; D perhaps matches TRBD2 (6 bases). V was trimmed by 1 base and J by 2 bases, leaving 9 bases between them. In germline, CDR1 is SEHNR, CDR2 FQNEAQ (reference sequence). This CDR3 spans 14 amino acids. For the CDR3, the DNA is TGTGCCAGCAGCTTAGGCGGGAAAGCCTACGAGCAGTACTTC. This encodes CASSLGGKAYEQYF.

This clone showed up just a few times. Other DNA sequences in the sample encode the same CDR3. The J gene is TRBJ2-5, the V gene TRBV9; D is possibly TRBD1 (5 bases). The CDR3 is 14 amino acids. CDR1 and CDR2 (germline): SGDLS, YYNGEE. The germline V and J ends were trimmed by 2 bases and 2 bases, with 10 bases remaining between them. This CDR3 reads CASSVGQGQETQYF. CDR3 sequence (DNA): TGTGCCAGCAGCGTGGGGCAGGGACAAGAGACCCAGTACTTC. The full variable domain, its missing parts supplied by reference TRBV9 and TRBJ2-5, is DSGVTQTPKHLITATGQRVTLRCSPRSGDLSVYWYQQSLDQGLQFLIQYYNGEERAKGNILERFSAQQFPDLHSELNLSSLELGDSALYFCASSVGQGQETQYFGPGTRLLVL.

The chain combines TRBV7-6 with TRBJ2-6; D gene unclear. The germline gives CDR1 SGHVS, CDR2 FNYEAQ. V lost 5 bases, J lost 0 bases, and 11 bases lay in between. This CDR3 has 16 residues. The CDR3 sequence: CASSPLIYSGANVLTF. The CDR3 nucleotides read TGTGCCAGCAGCCCCCTCATTTACTCTGGGGCCAACGTCCTGACTTTC. The full variable domain, rest sourced from reference TRBV7-6 and TRBJ2-6, is GAGVSQSPRYKVTKRGQDVALRCDPISGHVSLYWYRQALGQGPEFLTYFNYEAQQDKSGLPNDRFSAERPEGSISTLTIQRTEQRDSAMYRCASSPLIYSGANVLTFGAGSRLTVL.

The genes are TRBV6-5 and TRBJ2-7, with D hard to call. This CDR3 has 13 amino acids. CDR1 and CDR2 from the germline V gene are MNHEY and SVGAGI. Between the trimmed V and J ends, which lost 7 bases and 4 bases, there was a span of 14 bases. The CDR3 DNA is TGTGCCAGCAAACTGGGGAATGGATACGAGCAGTACTTC. Protein: CASKLGNGYEQYF.

This clone turned up a few times. The chain employs TRBV14 and TRBJ2-7, with a weak D call TRBD1 (5 bases). Germline lookup yields CDR1 SGHDN and CDR2 FVKESK. Between the trimmed V and J ends, which lost 0 bases and 8 bases, there was a span of 8 bases. The CDR3 totals 12 residues. The CDR3 loop reads CASSQDGAKQYF. The CDR3 DNA reads TGTGCCAGCAGCCAAGATGGGGCGAAGCAGTACTTC.

This chain uses TRBV30 with TRBJ2-7; 12 positions match TRBD1. Looked up from germline, CDR1 is GTSNPN and CDR2 is SVGIG (reference sequence). The CDR3 is 13 amino acids. The J segment lost 9 bases and the V segment lost 5 bases, leaving 8 bases of the junction unmatched. The CDR3 nucleotides are TGTGCCTGGGGCGCGGGACAGGGGGCTGGGCAGTACTTC. Translated, it gives CAWGAGQGAGQYF.

V and J are TRBV7-2 and TRBJ2-7; D unresolved. The germline gives CDR1 SGHTA, CDR2 FQGNSA. Trimming removed 1 base from V and 2 bases from J, with 9 bases in between. The CDR3 runs 14 residues. For the CDR3, the DNA is TGTGCCAGCAGCTTAGGTACGGAGCCCTACGAGCAGTACTTC. It codes for CASSLGTEPYEQYF.

V gene TRBV6-6 combines with J gene TRBJ2-1; D may be TRBD2 (6 bases). Germline V gene lookup returns CDR1 MNHNY and CDR2 SVGAGI (reference sequence). The V gene lost 6 bases and the J gene lost 9 bases, with 12 bases spanning the gap. The CDR3 spans 12 residues. This CDR3 is CASRLSGGEQFF. CDR3 bases: TGTGCCAGCAGGCTTAGCGGAGGTGAGCAGTTCTTC.

This rearrangement joins TRBV7-2 to TRBJ2-1; possibly TRBD2 for D (6 bases). Trimming stripped 0 bases from V and 1 base from J, with 16 bases between. CDR3 length: 18 residues. CDR1 SGHTA and CDR2 FQGNSA come from the germline V gene. CDR3 region: CASSLAKASSESYNEQFF. For the CDR3, the DNA is TGTGCCAGCAGCTTAGCGAAGGCGTCTAGCGAGTCCTACAATGAGCAGTTCTTC.

This clone was recorded a few times. The chain has TRBV30 and TRBJ2-1; TRBD2 matches 12 bases. The CDR3 has 11 amino acids. CDR1 and CDR2 (germline): GTSNPN, SVGIG (reference sequence). V lost 5 bases to trimming and J lost 14 bases; unmatched junction nucleotides: 4. CDR3 bases: TGTGCCTGGTCACGGACTAGCGGGGAGTTCTTC. Its translation: CAWSRTSGEFF.

The V and J genes are TRBV20-1 and TRBJ2-7; D unresolved. There are 11 residues in the CDR3. V was shortened by 7 bases and J by 5 bases, with 12 bases between the two germline ends. Germline assignment: CDR1 DFQATT and CDR2 SNEGSKA (reference sequence). CDR3 loop: CSGVPIDEQYF. CDR3 bases: TGCAGTGGGGTGCCGATAGACGAGCAGTACTTC.

In its sample, this clone was seen a few times. The chain combines TRBV27 with TRBJ1-2; TRBD1 matches 7 bases. After removal of 3 bases from V and 8 bases from J, the junction contained 6 bases not matched to a gene. Germline values: CDR1 MNHEY, CDR2 SMNVEV (reference sequence). CDR3 length: 13 amino acids. CDR3 loop: CASSFRDRRGYTF. The CDR3 region has the DNA TGTGCCAGCAGTTTTAGGGACAGAAGGGGCTACACCTTC.

The chain uses TRBV2 and TRBJ2-3; D is possibly TRBD1 (6 bases). This CDR3 is 11 amino acids long. Germline lookup yields CDR1 SNHLY and CDR2 FYNNEI. V shed 6 bases and J shed 9 bases, with 10 bases lying between them. The DNA for the CDR3 is TGTGCCAGCAGATACAGGGACACGCAGTATTTT. Translated: CASRYRDTQYF.

The chain carries TRBV11-2 and TRBJ2-1; D is perhaps TRBD1 (5 bases). CDR3 size: 17 residues. Germline CDR1 and CDR2: SGHAT and FQNNGV. Trimming stripped 0 bases from V and 0 bases from J, with 12 bases between. The CDR3 DNA follows: TGTGCCAGCAGCTTAGATGTAGGGGCGAGCTCCTACAATGAGCAGTTCTTC. Its protein is CASSLDVGASSYNEQFF. The variable domain in full, completed from reference TRBV11-2 and TRBJ2-1, reads EAGVAQSPRYKIIEKRQSVAFWCNPISGHATLYWYQQILGQGPKLLIQFQNNGVVDDSQLPKDRFSAERLKGVDSTLKIQPAKLEDSAVYLCASSLDVGASSYNEQFFGPGTRLTVL.

Remarks on this clone: This same CDR3 is encoded by further DNA sequences in the sample. The chain employs TRBV29-1 and TRBJ1-1; D gene unclear. The germline V and J ends were trimmed by 1 base and 0 bases, with 6 bases remaining between them. CDR1 is SQVTM and CDR2 is ANQGSEA in the germline V gene. The CDR3 is made up of 13 amino acids. The CDR3 loop is CSVEGRMNTEAFF. Written as DNA, the CDR3 is TGCAGCGTTGAAGGACGGATGAACACTGAAGCTTTCTTT. Based on the CDR3 plus reference TRBV29-1 and TRBJ1-1, the full variable domain is SAVISQKPSRDICQRGTSLTIQCQVDSQVTMMFWYRQQPGQSLTLIATANQGSEATYESGFVIDKFPISRPNLTFSTLTVSNMSPEDSSIYLCSVEGRMNTEAFFGQGTRLTVV.

The chain uses TRBV4-2 and TRBJ2-3; D is possibly TRBD1 (6 bases). The CDR3 spans 15 residues. Trimming stripped 4 bases from V and 0 bases from J, with 11 bases between. The V gene's germline CDR1 is LGHNA and CDR2 YNFKEQ. The CDR3 reads CASSPRGSSTDTQYF. DNA of the CDR3: TGTGCCAGCAGCCCCAGGGGATCTAGCACAGATACGCAGTATTTT.